This section outlines one T cell receptor beta chain sequence together with its context. This sample is part of a study of blood T cell repertoires in COVID-19. The wider study: COVID-19 samples from acute and convalescent phases originated in the United States, Italy and Spain.

Some clones are missing from TCRdb's copy, which holds only in-frame ones; the method was immunoSEQ multiplex PCR. The profile shows about 110,000 clones, over 70% of them singletons. The sample taken for sequencing was peripheral blood. This clonotype was obtained from a man in his fifties with acute or convalescent COVID-19.

The CDR3 nucleotides are TGCGCCAGCAGTGAGCCTGAGGGAAAACTGTTTTTT. Translating gives CASSEPEGKLFF. This chain uses TRBV10-2 with TRBJ1-4; D not certain. The CDR3 is made up of 12 amino acids. V was shortened by 2 bases and J by 10 bases, with 8 bases between the two germline ends. In germline, CDR1 is WSHSY, CDR2 SAAADI.